This T cell receptor (beta chain) stems from a study of Graves' ophthalmopathy and Graves' hyperthyroidism. Study background: The authors collected peripheral blood at initial diagnosis, before any treatment. Findings and limits, study-wide: As the model predicted ophthalmopathy progression, it achieved a sensitivity of 70.59% and a specificity of about 72%. The majority of expanded thyroid clonotypes above 0.001 frequency also occurred in blood.

Amplification from RNA transcripts yielded the TCR beta CDR3 regions. First-round RT-PCR relied on HTBI primers, and a second-round multiplex PCR came next. MiXCR, applied by TCRdb to the multiplex PCR reads, yields one record per CDR3 protein. The sample shows approximately 500,000 distinct CDR3 sequences, approximately 15% of them seen only once. The CDR3 covers 15 residues. Germline CDR1 and CDR2: SGHTA and FQGTGA. V lost 6 bases, J lost 3 bases, and 9 bases stayed unmatched. Concerning this clonotype: Its specificity is unknown.

The chain has TRBV7-3 and TRBJ2-7; TRBD1 aligns across 9 bases. Sequencing used blood. This TCR came from a woman aged 25 to 45 with Graves' ophthalmopathy. The CDR3 DNA reads as TGTGCCAGCAGTTATGCCGGGACAGGGAACTACGAGCAGTACTTC. Protein product: CASSYAGTGNYEQYF.